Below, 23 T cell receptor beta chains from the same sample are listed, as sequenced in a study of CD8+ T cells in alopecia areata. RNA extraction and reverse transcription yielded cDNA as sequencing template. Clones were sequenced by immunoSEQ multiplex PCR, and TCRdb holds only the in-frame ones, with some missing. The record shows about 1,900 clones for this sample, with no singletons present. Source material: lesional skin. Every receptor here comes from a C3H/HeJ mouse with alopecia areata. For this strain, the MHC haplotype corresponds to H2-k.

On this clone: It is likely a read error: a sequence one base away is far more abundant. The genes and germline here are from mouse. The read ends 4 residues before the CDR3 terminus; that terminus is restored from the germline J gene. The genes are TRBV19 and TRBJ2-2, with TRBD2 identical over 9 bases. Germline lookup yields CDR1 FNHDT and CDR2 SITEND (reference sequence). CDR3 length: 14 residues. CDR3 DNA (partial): TGTACCAGCAACTGGGGGGAGGGCACCGGG. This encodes CTSNWGEGTG. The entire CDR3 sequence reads CTSNWGEGTGQLYF.

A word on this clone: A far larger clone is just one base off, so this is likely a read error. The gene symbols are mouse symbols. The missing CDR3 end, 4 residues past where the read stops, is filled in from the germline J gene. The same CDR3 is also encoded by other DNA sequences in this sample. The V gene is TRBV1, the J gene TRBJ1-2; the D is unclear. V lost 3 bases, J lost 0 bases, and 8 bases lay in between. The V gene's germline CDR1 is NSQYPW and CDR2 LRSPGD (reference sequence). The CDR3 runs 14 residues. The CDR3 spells CTCSARHTNSDYTF. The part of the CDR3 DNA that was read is TGCACCTGCAGTGCCAGACACACAAACTCC.

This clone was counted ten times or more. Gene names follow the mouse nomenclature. CDR3: CASSLDRSNQDTQYF. The CDR3 bases that were read are TGTGCCAGCAGCCTCGACAGGAGCAACCAAGAC. The chain recombines TRBV5 with TRBJ2-5, with a tentative D call TRBD1 (6 bases). Coverage ceases 4 residues before the CDR3 finishes, and the germline J gene fills in the end. Germline assignment: CDR1 LGHNA and CDR2 YNLKQL (reference sequence). With 4 bases removed from V and 0 bases from J, the gap between germline ends came to 11 bases. The CDR3 sequence is 15 residues long.

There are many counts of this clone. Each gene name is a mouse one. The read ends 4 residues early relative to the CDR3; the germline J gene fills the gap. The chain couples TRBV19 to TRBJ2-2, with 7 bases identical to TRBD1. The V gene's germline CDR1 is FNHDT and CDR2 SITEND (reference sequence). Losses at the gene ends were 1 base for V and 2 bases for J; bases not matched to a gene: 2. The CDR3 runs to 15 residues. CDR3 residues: CASSIWDSNTGQLYF. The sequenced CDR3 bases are TGTGCCAGCAGTATATGGGACAGTAACACCGGG.

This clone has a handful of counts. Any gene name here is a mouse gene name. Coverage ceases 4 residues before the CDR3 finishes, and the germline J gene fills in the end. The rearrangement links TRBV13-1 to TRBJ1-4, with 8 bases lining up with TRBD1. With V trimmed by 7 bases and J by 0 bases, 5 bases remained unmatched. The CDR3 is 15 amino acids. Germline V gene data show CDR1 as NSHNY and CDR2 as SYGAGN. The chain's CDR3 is CASGGDRISNERLFF. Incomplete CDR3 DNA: TGTGCCAGCGGTGGGGACAGGATTTCCAACGAA.

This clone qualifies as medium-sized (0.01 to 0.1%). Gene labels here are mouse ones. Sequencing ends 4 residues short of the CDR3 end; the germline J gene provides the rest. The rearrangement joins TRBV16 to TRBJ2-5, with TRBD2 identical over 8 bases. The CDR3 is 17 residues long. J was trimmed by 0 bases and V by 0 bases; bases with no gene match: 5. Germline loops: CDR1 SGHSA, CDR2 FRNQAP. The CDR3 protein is CASSLDRYWGNQDTQYF. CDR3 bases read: TGTGCAAGCAGCTTAGATCGATACTGGGGGAACCAAGAC. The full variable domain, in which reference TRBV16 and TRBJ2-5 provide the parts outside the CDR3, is NAGVIQTPRHKVTGKGQEATLWCEPISGHSAVFWYRQTIVQGLEFLTYFRNQAPIDDSGMPKERFSAQMPNQSHSTLKIQSTQPQDSAVYLCASSLDRYWGNQDTQYFGPGTRLLVL.

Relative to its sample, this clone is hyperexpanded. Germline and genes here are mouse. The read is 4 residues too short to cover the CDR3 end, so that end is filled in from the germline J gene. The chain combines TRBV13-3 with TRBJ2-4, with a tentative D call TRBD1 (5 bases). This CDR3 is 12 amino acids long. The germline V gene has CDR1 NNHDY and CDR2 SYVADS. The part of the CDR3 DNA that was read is TGTGCCAGCAGTGCCAGGGAAAAC. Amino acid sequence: CASSAREN. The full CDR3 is CASSARENTLYF.

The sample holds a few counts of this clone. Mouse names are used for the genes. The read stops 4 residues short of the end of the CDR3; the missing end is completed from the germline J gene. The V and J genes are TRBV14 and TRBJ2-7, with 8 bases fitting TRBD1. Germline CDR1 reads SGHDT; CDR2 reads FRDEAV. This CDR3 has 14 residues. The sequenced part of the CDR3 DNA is TGTGCCAGCAGCCTTGGGGCAGGGGGCCAT. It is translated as CASSLGAGGH. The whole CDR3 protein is CASSLGAGGHEQYF.

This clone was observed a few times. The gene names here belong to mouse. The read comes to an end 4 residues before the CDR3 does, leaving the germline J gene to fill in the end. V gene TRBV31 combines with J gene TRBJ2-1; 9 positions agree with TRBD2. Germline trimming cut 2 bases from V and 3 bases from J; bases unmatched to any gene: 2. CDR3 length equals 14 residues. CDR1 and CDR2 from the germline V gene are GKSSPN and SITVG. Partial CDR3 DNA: TGTGCCTGGAGTGTCTGGGGGGGCTATGCT. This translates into CAWSVWGGYA. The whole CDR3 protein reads CAWSVWGGYAEQFF.

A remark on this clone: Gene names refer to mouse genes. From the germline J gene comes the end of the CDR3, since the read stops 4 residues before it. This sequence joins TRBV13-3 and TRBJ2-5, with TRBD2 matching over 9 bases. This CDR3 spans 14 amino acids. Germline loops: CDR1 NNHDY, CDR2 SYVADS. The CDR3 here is CASSAWTGEDTQYF. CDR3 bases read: TGTGCCAGCAGTGCCTGGACTGGGGAAGAC.

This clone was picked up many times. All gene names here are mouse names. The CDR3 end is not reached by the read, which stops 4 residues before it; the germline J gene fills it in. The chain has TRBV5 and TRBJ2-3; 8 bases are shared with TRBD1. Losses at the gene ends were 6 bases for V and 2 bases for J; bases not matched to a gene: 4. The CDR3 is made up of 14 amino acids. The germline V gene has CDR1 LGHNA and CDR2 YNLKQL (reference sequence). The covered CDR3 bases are TGTGCCAGCAGGCAGGGGGCGAATGCAGAA. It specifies CASRQGANAE. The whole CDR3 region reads CASRQGANAETLYF.

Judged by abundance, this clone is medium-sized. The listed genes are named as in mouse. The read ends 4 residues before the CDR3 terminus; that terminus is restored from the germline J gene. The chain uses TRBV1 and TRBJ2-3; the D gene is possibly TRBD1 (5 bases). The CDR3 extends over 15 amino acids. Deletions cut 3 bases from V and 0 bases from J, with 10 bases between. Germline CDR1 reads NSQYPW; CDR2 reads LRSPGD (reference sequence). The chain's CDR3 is CTCSARTPSAETLYF. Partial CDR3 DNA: TGCACCTGCAGTGCCCGGACACCTAGTGCAGAA.

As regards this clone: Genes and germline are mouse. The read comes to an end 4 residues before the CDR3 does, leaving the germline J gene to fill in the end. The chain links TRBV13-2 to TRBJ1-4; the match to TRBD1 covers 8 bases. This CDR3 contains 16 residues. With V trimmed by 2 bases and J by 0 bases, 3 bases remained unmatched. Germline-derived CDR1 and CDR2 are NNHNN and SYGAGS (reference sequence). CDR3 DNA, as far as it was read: TGTGCCAGCGGTGAGGGGGACAGGATTTCCAACGAA. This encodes CASGEGDRISNE. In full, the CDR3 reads CASGEGDRISNERLFF.

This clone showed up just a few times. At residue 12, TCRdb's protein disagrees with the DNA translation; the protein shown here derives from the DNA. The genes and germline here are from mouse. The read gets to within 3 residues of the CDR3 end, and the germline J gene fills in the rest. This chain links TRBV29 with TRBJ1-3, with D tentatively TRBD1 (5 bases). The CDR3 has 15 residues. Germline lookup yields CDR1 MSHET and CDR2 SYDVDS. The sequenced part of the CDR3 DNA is TGTGCTAGCAGTTGGGAAAGGGGATCTGGAAATCCG. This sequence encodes CASSWERGSGNP. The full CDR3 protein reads CASSWERGSGNPLYF.

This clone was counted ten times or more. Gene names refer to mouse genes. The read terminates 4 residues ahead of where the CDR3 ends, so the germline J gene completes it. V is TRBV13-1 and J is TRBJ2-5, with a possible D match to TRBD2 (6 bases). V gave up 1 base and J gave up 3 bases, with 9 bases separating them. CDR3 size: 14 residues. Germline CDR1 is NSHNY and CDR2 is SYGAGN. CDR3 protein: CASSDRLGQDTQYF. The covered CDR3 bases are TGTGCCAGCAGTGATCGCCTGGGGCAAGAC.

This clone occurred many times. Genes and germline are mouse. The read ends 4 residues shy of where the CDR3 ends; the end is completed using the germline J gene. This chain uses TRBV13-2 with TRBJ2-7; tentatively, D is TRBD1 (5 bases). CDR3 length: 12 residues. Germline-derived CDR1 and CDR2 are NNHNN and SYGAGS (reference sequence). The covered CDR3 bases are TGTGCCAGCGGTGATGCAGGGCAT. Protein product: CASGDAGH. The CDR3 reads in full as CASGDAGHEQYF.

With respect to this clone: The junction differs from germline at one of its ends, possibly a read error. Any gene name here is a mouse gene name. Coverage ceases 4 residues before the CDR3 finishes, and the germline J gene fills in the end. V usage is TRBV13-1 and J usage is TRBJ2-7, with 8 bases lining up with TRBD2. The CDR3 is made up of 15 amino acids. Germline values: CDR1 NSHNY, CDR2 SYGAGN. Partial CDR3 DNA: TGTGCCAGCGGTGATGCCACCCTGGGGGGTTAT. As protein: CASGDATLGGY. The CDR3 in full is CASGDATLGGYEQYF.

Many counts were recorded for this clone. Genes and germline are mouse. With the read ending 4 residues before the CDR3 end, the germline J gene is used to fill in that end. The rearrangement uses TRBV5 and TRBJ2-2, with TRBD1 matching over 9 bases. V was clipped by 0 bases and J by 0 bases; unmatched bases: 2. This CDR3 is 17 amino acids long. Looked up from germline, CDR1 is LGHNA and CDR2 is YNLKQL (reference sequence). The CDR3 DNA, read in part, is TGTGCCAGCAGCCAAGATACAGGGGGCGCAAACACCGGG. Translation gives CASSQDTGGANTG. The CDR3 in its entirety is CASSQDTGGANTGQLYF.

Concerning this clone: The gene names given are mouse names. The CDR3 region is CASSFGAGGQDTQYF. Incomplete CDR3 DNA: TGTGCCAGCAGTTTTGGGGCAGGGGGCCAAGAC. The chain uses TRBV14 and TRBJ2-5; 7 bases align to TRBD1. The CDR3 is cut off 4 residues early in the read; its end comes from the germline J gene. With V trimmed by 2 bases and J by 2 bases, 5 bases remained unmatched. CDR3 size: 15 residues. Germline loops: CDR1 SGHDT, CDR2 FRDEAV. Together with reference TRBV14 and TRBJ2-5, the CDR3 gives the full variable domain: EAGVTQSPRYAVLQEGQAVSFWCDPISGHDTLYWYQQPRDQGPQLLVYFRDEAVIDNSQLPSDRFSAVRPKGTNSTLKIQSAKQGDTATYLCASSFGAGGQDTQYFGPGTRLLVL.

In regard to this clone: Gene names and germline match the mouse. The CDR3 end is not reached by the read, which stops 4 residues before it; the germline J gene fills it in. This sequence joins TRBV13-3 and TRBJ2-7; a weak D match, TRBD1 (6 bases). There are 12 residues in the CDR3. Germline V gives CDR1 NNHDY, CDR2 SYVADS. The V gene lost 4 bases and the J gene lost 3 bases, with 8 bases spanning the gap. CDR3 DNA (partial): TGTGCCAGCAGTAGGGACATCTAT. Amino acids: CASSRDIY. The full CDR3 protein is CASSRDIYEQYF.

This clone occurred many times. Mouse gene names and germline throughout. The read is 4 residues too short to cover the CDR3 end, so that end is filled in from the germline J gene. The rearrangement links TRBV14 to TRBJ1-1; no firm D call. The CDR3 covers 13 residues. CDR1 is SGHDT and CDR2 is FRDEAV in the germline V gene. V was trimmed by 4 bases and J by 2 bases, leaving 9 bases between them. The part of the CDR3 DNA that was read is TGTGCCAGCAGTCGACACTTTAACACA. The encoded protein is CASSRHFNT. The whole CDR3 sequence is CASSRHFNTEVFF.

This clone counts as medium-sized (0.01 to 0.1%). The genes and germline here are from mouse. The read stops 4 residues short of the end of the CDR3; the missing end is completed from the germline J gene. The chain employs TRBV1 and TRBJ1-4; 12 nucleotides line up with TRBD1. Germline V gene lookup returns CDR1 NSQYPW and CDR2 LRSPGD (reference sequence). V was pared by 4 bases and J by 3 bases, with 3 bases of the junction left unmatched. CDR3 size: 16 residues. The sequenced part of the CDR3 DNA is TGCACCTGCAGTGGGGGACAGGGGGCTCCCAACGAA. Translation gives CTCSGGQGAPNE. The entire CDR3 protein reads CTCSGGQGAPNERLFF.

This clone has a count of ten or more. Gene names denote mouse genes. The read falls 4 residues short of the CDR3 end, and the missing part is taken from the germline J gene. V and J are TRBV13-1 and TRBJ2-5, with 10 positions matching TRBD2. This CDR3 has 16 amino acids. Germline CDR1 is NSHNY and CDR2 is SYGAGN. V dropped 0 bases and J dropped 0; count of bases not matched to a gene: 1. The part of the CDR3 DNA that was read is TGTGCCAGCAGTGATGGGACTGGGGGTAACCAAGAC. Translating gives CASSDGTGGNQD. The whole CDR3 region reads CASSDGTGGNQDTQYF.